The text below deals with one T cell receptor (beta chain). Its antigen is not identified. Through a sample-barcoded 5' primer and a J-beta primer mix, a second PCR was run for roughly 7 to 11 cycles. The template-switch adaptor was a 5' adaptor with 12 random nucleotides. It tagged each cDNA molecule. TCRdb passed the 5' RACE reads through MiXCR, listing each CDR3 protein once. The sample contains 1.5 million to 2 million distinct CDR3 sequences, around 40% of which appear only once. The V and J ends lost 4 bases and 8 bases, in that order; junction bases with no gene match: 5. Germline V lookup: CDR1 LNHNV, CDR2 YYDKDF (reference sequence). The CDR3 totals 14 residues. This sample stems from a study of blood T cells in healthy people across ages. Study results and limitations: Older age went with lower TCR beta diversity per million T cells, in a roughly linear way. The diversity estimates, figures obtained from one million T cells, were considered underestimates.

This clonotype originated in a human donor in good health. The sample consisted of blood. The chain combines TRBV15 with TRBJ2-2; 9 bases are shared with TRBD1. The CDR3 DNA sequence: TGTGCCACCAGCATCGACAGGGGGATTGGGGAGCTGTTTTTT. It encodes CATSIDRGIGELFF.